This passage covers 23 T cell receptor beta chains from one sample sequenced in a study of blood T cell repertoires in COVID-19. TCRdb's copy holds only in-frame clones and misses some; the assay was immunoSEQ multiplex PCR. The sample carries some 100,000 clones, around 85% recorded once. Input material: peripheral blood. Source of these receptors: a man between 60 and 75 years old with acute or convalescent COVID-19.

The CDR3: CASSVAESSYNEQFF. CDR3 in DNA: TGTGCCAGCAGCGTAGCCGAGAGCTCCTACAATGAGCAGTTCTTC. J is TRBJ2-1 and V is TRBV9; D gene unclear. Trimming left V 0 bases short and J 0 bases short, with 7 bases between. This CDR3 spans 15 amino acids. The germline CDR1 and CDR2 sequences are SGDLS and YYNGEE.

The sample holds a few counts of this clone. The chain carries TRBV27 and TRBJ2-1; TRBD2 agrees at 10 bases. The CDR3 sequence is 16 residues long. Germline CDR1 reads MNHEY; CDR2 reads SMNVEV (reference sequence). With V trimmed by 8 bases and J by 12 bases, 19 bases remained unmatched. Here the CDR3 DNA reads TGTGCCAGCCAGACGTCTAGCGGGAGCTTCGTTGTTGGGCAGTTCTTC. Translated: CASQTSSGSFVVGQFF.

The chain has TRBV6-2 or TRBV6-3 and TRBJ2-5; TRBD1 is a possible D gene (6 bases). Germline V lookup: CDR1 MNHEY, CDR2 SVGEGT. Trimming left V 2 bases short and J 8 bases short, with 15 bases between. The CDR3 covers 14 residues. The CDR3 DNA is TGTGCCAGCAGTTACGGCAGGGGCACTGAAACCCAGTACTTC. Translated: CASSYGRGTETQYF.

The gene calls are TRBV6-1 and TRBJ1-6; D unresolved. The CDR3 has 15 residues. Per germline, CDR1 MNHNS and CDR2 SASEGT. Trimming stripped 2 bases from V and 8 bases from J, with 13 bases between. DNA of the CDR3: TGTGCCAGCAGTGAACTGGGAGACGGTGATTCACCCCTCCACTTT. It specifies CASSELGDGDSPLHF.

This chain joins TRBV5-4 and TRBJ2-1, with TRBD2 matching over 7 bases. V dropped 2 bases and J dropped 5; count of bases not matched to a gene: 4. The CDR3 loop spans 14 amino acids. CDR1 and CDR2 (germline): SGHNT, YYREEE (reference sequence). The CDR3 region has the DNA TGTGCCAGCAGCTTCTTCGGGGGGAACAATGAGCAGTTCTTC. Translating it yields CASSFFGGNNEQFF.

This chain uses TRBV6-2 or TRBV6-3 with TRBJ1-6; no firm D call. This CDR3 is built from 15 residues. Trimming pared 1 base from V and 11 bases from J, leaving 15 bases between. CDR1 and CDR2 (germline): MNHEY, SVGEGT. The CDR3 region is CASSYYPGSVTPLHF. CDR3 nucleotides: TGTGCCAGCAGTTACTACCCAGGATCGGTGACACCCCTCCACTTT.

The chain is built from TRBV7-2 and TRBJ2-1; D might be TRBD1 (6 bases). Germline values: CDR1 SGHTA, CDR2 FQGNSA. This CDR3 is built from 15 residues. The V and J ends lost 5 bases and 0 bases respectively, with 11 bases between them. The CDR3 DNA reads TGTGCCAGCAGCCGGACAGCATCCTCCTACAATGAGCAGTTCTTC. Its protein is CASSRTASSYNEQFF.

V and J are TRBV18 and TRBJ1-1; D not certain. Trimming took off 1 base at V and 1 base at J, with 7 bases between the two ends. Germline lookup yields CDR1 KGHSH and CDR2 LQKENI. This CDR3 comprises 14 residues. In DNA, the CDR3 is TGTGCCAGCTCACCACTTTCCCAGAACACTGAAGCTTTCTTT. Protein: CASSPLSQNTEAFF.

The chain couples TRBV6-2 or TRBV6-3 to TRBJ2-1; 8 positions agree with TRBD2. This CDR3 is built from 17 residues. From germline, CDR1 is MNHEY and CDR2 SVGEGT. J was trimmed by 4 bases and V by 2 bases; bases with no gene match: 10. CDR3 region: CASSYHAGTSVYNEQFF. CDR3 DNA sequence: TGTGCCAGCAGTTACCATGCCGGGACTAGTGTGTACAATGAGCAGTTCTTC.

J is TRBJ1-6 and V is TRBV6-2 or TRBV6-3; 9 bases map to TRBD1. The CDR3 consists of 19 residues. Trimming at V came to 2 bases and at J to 10 bases, leaving 18 bases not matched to a gene. Germline V gene lookup returns CDR1 MNHEY and CDR2 SVGEGT. CDR3 loop: CASSYDFETSGTGLSPLHF. CDR3 DNA: TGTGCCAGCAGTTACGATTTTGAGACCTCCGGGACAGGGTTATCACCCCTCCACTTT.

The V call is TRBV11-2, the J call TRBJ2-1; 9 positions match TRBD1. The CDR3 runs 14 residues. J lost 5 bases, V lost 4 bases, and 3 bases had no gene match. Per germline, CDR1 SGHAT and CDR2 FQNNGV. DNA of the CDR3: TGTGCCAGCAGCTCCCGGGACAGGGACAATGAGCAGTTCTTC. Translating gives CASSSRDRDNEQFF.

The count of this clone is one. This chain connects TRBV3-1 (or the pseudogene TRBV3-2) to TRBJ1-4, with unresolved D. V was clipped by 4 bases and J by 3 bases, with 9 bases between them. This CDR3 spans 14 amino acids. The germline V gene encodes CDR1 LGHDT and CDR2 YNNKEL (reference sequence). The CDR3 sequence: CASSRRQANEKLFF. The DNA of the CDR3 is TGTGCCAGCAGCCGGCGACAAGCTAATGAAAAACTGTTTTTT.

This clone appeared a few times. The genes are TRBV19 and TRBJ1-4; the D gene is possibly TRBD1 (6 bases). CDR1 LNHDA and CDR2 SQIVND come from the germline V gene (reference sequence). The CDR3 is 14 residues long. Trimming removed 8 bases at V and 4 bases at J, with 14 bases between. CDR3 region: CASFSTGHNEKLFF. DNA for the CDR3: TGTGCCAGTTTCTCGACAGGCCATAATGAAAAACTGTTTTTT.

Only a few counts were recorded for this clone. The chain carries TRBV19 and TRBJ1-1; possibly TRBD1 for D (5 bases). The germline gives CDR1 LNHDA, CDR2 SQIVND (reference sequence). CDR3 size: 15 residues. V shed 3 bases and J shed 5 bases, with 16 bases lying between them. The CDR3 DNA is TGTGCCAGTAGTATCGGGCGGGGGATGTTAACTGAAGCTTTCTTT. The encoded protein is CASSIGRGMLTEAFF.

This clone showed up just once. The CDR3 sequence: CASSPSQGGGGEKLFF. CDR3 DNA sequence: TGTGCCAGCAGTCCAAGTCAAGGCGGGGGGGGTGAAAAACTGTTTTTT. The chain couples TRBV28 to TRBJ1-4; maybe TRBD1 (5 bases). V lost 5 bases and J lost 7, with 20 bases in between. Germline loops: CDR1 MDHEN, CDR2 SYDVKM. The CDR3 sequence is 16 residues long.

V is TRBV6-5 and J is TRBJ1-1; TRBD1 is a possible D gene (6 bases). Germline loops: CDR1 MNHEY, CDR2 SVGAGI. V lost 2 bases, J lost 2 bases, and 9 bases lay in between. The CDR3 length is 14 residues. CDR3 DNA sequence: TGTGCCAGCAGTTACGGGGGGGCTAACACTGAAGCTTTCTTT. This encodes CASSYGGANTEAFF.

The chain combines TRBV5-6 with TRBJ2-5; 10 positions agree with TRBD1. The V gene's germline CDR1 is SGHDT and CDR2 YYEEEE. The CDR3 is 17 amino acids. Trimming removed 2 bases from V and 1 base from J; junction bases left unmatched: 8. The CDR3 coding sequence is TGTGCCAGCAGCTTAACGGGACAGGGGTTCAGCCAAGAGACCCAGTACTTC. Translating gives CASSLTGQGFSQETQYF. Based on the CDR3 plus reference TRBV5-6 and TRBJ2-5, the full variable domain is DAGVTQSPTHLIKTRGQQVTLRCSPKSGHDTVSWYQQALGQGPQFIFQYYEEEERQRGNFPDRFSGHQFPNYSSELNVNALLLGDSALYLCASSLTGQGFSQETQYFGPGTRLLVL.

V usage is TRBV11-2 and J usage is TRBJ1-2; D not resolved. The V end lost 3 bases, the J end lost 3 bases, and 14 bases lay between the germline ends. Germline CDR1 is SGHAT and CDR2 is FQNNGV. The CDR3 covers 15 residues. This CDR3 is CASSFLAAEDYGYTF. The CDR3 coding sequence is TGTGCCAGCAGCTTCCTCGCGGCCGAGGACTATGGCTACACCTTC.

The chain is built from TRBV2 and TRBJ2-7; TRBD1 matches at 7 bases. This CDR3 has 14 residues. CDR1 SNHLY and CDR2 FYNNEI come from the germline V gene. V lost 10 bases to trimming and J lost 2 bases; unmatched junction nucleotides: 11. The CDR3 reads CANIKPGQPYEQYF. In DNA, the CDR3 is TGTGCCAACATAAAACCGGGACAGCCCTACGAGCAGTACTTC. The full variable domain, rest sourced from reference TRBV2 and TRBJ2-7, is EPEVTQTPSHQVTQMGQEVILRCVPISNHLYFYWYRQILGQKVEFLVSFYNNEISEKSEIFDDQFSVERPDGSNFTLKIRSTKLEDSAMYFCANIKPGQPYEQYFGPGTRLTVT.

The V and J genes are TRBV5-1 and TRBJ2-5, with a possible D match to TRBD1 (5 bases). CDR1 and CDR2 from the germline V gene are SGHRS and YFSETQ. The CDR3 is made up of 13 amino acids. The ends were cut back, 0 bases at V and 5 bases at J, with 8 bases in the middle. The CDR3 coding sequence is TGCGCCAGCAGCTTGGGCAGGGCCGAGACCCAGTACTTC. This encodes CASSLGRAETQYF. Based on the CDR3 plus reference TRBV5-1 and TRBJ2-5, the full variable domain is KAGVTQTPRYLIKTRGQQVTLSCSPISGHRSVSWYQQTPGQGLQFLFEYFSETQRNKGNFPGRFSGRQFSNSRSEMNVSTLELGDSALYLCASSLGRAETQYFGPGTRLLVL.

This chain joins TRBV9 and TRBJ1-1; tentative D call: TRBD1 (6 bases). Trimming cost V 3 bases and J 3 bases, with 18 bases left between them. This CDR3 spans 16 amino acids. CDR1 and CDR2 (germline): SGDLS, YYNGEE. CDR3 in amino acids: CASSARGLGSDTEAFF. The CDR3 coding sequence is TGTGCCAGCAGCGCCAGGGGCCTAGGGTCGGACACTGAAGCTTTCTTT.

This clone has just a few counts. V gene TRBV30 combines with J gene TRBJ1-2, with TRBD1 matching 7 bases. The trim removed 5 bases at V and 4 bases at J, leaving 13 bases unmatched. The CDR3 has 15 residues. The germline gives CDR1 GTSNPN, CDR2 SVGIG (reference sequence). CDR3 in amino acids: CAWGGPRGRSYGYTF. CDR3 nucleotide sequence: TGTGCCTGGGGGGGACCTAGGGGGCGCAGCTATGGCTACACCTTC. The full variable domain, rest sourced from reference TRBV30 and TRBJ1-2, is SQTIHQWPATLVQPVGSPLSLECTVEGTSNPNLYWYRQAAGRGLQLLFYSVGIGQISSEVPQNLSASRPQDRQFILSSKKLLLSDSGFYLCAWGGPRGRSYGYTFGSGTRLTVV.

The genes are TRBV6-5 and TRBJ2-3; a possible D gene is TRBD1 (5 bases). CDR3 length: 15 amino acids. Trimming cost V 3 bases and J 0 bases, with 10 bases left between them. Germline CDR1 MNHEY, CDR2 SVGAGI. The CDR3 region is CASSYEAGSTDTQYF. The CDR3, as DNA: TGTGCCAGCAGTTATGAGGCAGGGAGCACAGATACGCAGTATTTT.